One and the same sample provided the 10 T cell receptor beta chains below, sequenced in a study of cytomegalovirus exposure and HLA in healthy donors (dated by TCRdb to about 2017). The receptor library was made with the immunoSEQ multiplex PCR assay. For the multiplex PCR, a mixture combining 60 forward primers for TCR Vbeta segments and 13 reverse primers for TCR Jbeta segments was used. TCRdb limited this immuneACCESS table to in-frame rearrangements with V and J called. A share of clones is missing; checked studies link under half to unresolved V genes, and the rest is unexplained. The sample table lists under 200,000 clones, roughly 85% of them with a count of one. Approximately 2.2% of the sample goes to the ten largest clones. Sequencing used PBMCs. The receptor set was obtained from a woman aged 50 to 60 in good health and CMV-seronegative.

V and J are TRBV19 and TRBJ2-7; D is unresolved. The V end was cut by 4 bases, the J end by 7 bases, with 23 bases between. This CDR3 has 16 residues. The germline V gene encodes CDR1 LNHDA and CDR2 SQIVND (reference sequence). The CDR3 DNA sequence: TGTGCCAGTAGTAATTTACGTCGGAGAGAACACCGGGAGCAGTACTTC. It translates to CASSNLRRREHREQYF. Full variable domain (outside the CDR3, taken from reference TRBV19 and TRBJ2-7): DGGITQSPKYLFRKEGQNVTLSCEQNLNHDAMYWYRQDPGQGLRLIYYSQIVNDFQKGDIAEGYSVSREKKESFPLTVTSAQKNPTAFYLCASSNLRRREHREQYFGPGTRLTVT.

The V and J genes are TRBV6-5 and TRBJ2-2; D is ambiguous. Germline CDR1 MNHEY, CDR2 SVGAGI. V gave up 9 bases and J gave up 1 base, with 9 bases separating them. The CDR3 consists of 13 residues. The CDR3 region is CASTPGNTGELFF. The DNA for the CDR3 is TGTGCCAGTACCCCAGGGAACACCGGGGAGCTGTTTTTT.

The chain is built from TRBV19 and TRBJ2-3, with TRBD1 matching over 8 bases. Germline-derived CDR1 and CDR2 are LNHDA and SQIVND (reference sequence). The V and J ends lost 4 bases and 5 bases, in that order; junction bases with no gene match: 2. This CDR3 has 13 amino acids. In DNA form, the CDR3 reads TGTGCCAGTAGTACAGGGGGCTTAGATACGCAGTATTTT. This sequence encodes CASSTGGLDTQYF.

V is TRBV19 and J is TRBJ1-1, with 8 positions matching TRBD1. Trimming at V came to 4 bases and at J to 4 bases, leaving 11 bases not matched to a gene. This CDR3 has 16 amino acids. Looked up from germline, CDR1 is LNHDA and CDR2 is SQIVND (reference sequence). The CDR3 DNA reads as TGTGCCAGTAGTACCTACAGGGGGTCGGTGGGCACTGAAGCTTTCTTT. Amino acid sequence: CASSTYRGSVGTEAFF.

The V and J genes are TRBV6-1 and TRBJ2-1; TRBD2 is a possible D gene (6 bases). Per the germline V gene, CDR1 is MNHNS and CDR2 is SASEGT. The CDR3 length is 14 residues. V was shortened by 3 bases and J by 9 bases, with 15 bases between the two germline ends. DNA for the CDR3: TGTGCCAGCAGTGACGGTCCGGGACTCCGTGAGCAGTTCTTC. Translating gives CASSDGPGLREQFF.

The rearrangement links TRBV7-2 to TRBJ2-3; 9 nucleotides agree with TRBD1. Trimming at V came to 5 bases and at J to 4 bases, leaving 7 bases not matched to a gene. The CDR3 loop spans 15 amino acids. Per the germline V gene, CDR1 is SGHTA and CDR2 is FQGNSA. In nucleotides, the CDR3 is TGTGCCAGCAGCCTACAGGGGGCAGGGTCAGATACGCAGTATTTT. This translates into CASSLQGAGSDTQYF. The full variable domain, with the rest looked up from reference TRBV7-2 and TRBJ2-3, is GAGVSQSPSNKVTEKGKDVELRCDPISGHTALYWYRQSLGQGLEFLIYFQGNSAPDKSGLPSDRFSAERTGGSVSTLTIQRTQQEDSAVYLCASSLQGAGSDTQYFGPGTRLTVL.

The gene calls are TRBV2 and TRBJ2-3; 12 bases agree with TRBD2. Trimming took 5 bases from V and 0 from J; bases not matched to a gene: 3. The CDR3 spans 16 residues. From germline, CDR1 is SNHLY and CDR2 FYNNEI. CDR3 protein: CASSLAGGLSTDTQYF. The CDR3 nucleotides are TGTGCCAGCAGTCTAGCGGGAGGGCTAAGCACAGATACGCAGTATTTT. The entire variable domain, with the rest obtained from reference TRBV2 and TRBJ2-3, is as follows: EPEVTQTPSHQVTQMGQEVILRCVPISNHLYFYWYRQILGQKVEFLVSFYNNEISEKSEIFDDQFSVERPDGSNFTLKIRSTKLEDSAMYFCASSLAGGLSTDTQYFGPGTRLTVL.

This rearrangement joins TRBV6-1 to TRBJ1-2, with D maybe TRBD1 (6 bases). CDR3 length: 15 residues. CDR1 MNHNS and CDR2 SASEGT come from the germline V gene. V gave up 0 bases and J gave up 4 bases, with 12 bases separating them. CDR3 in DNA: TGTGCCAGCAGTGAAGCGCCAGGGGCAAGCTATGGCTACACCTTC. This gives the protein CASSEAPGASYGYTF.

The V call is TRBV4-1, the J call TRBJ1-1; D possibly corresponds to TRBD1 (6 bases). CDR1 is MGHRA, CDR2 YSYEKL, per germline. The V end was cut by 0 bases, the J end by 7 bases, with 27 bases between. This CDR3 region has 19 residues. The CDR3 here is CASSQDPNRGAQGGCEAFF. The CDR3 bases are TGCGCCAGCAGCCAAGACCCCAACCGGGGGGCGCAAGGTGGGTGTGAAGCTTTCTTT.

The rearrangement joins TRBV11-3 to TRBJ2-1, with D tentatively TRBD1 (6 bases). The V and J ends lost 5 bases and 5 bases respectively, with 13 bases between them. In germline, CDR1 is SGHNT, CDR2 YENEEA. The CDR3 covers 14 residues. CDR3 bases: TGTGCCAGCAGCCATGGACAGAGACACAATGAGCAGTTCTTC. Residues: CASSHGQRHNEQFF.